These 9 T cell receptor beta chains originate from one sample sequenced in a study of beta chain features in type 1 diabetes. Isolated RNA was reverse transcribed in full, so expressed TCRB transcripts were sequenced. The assay was immunoSEQ multiplex PCR, and TCRdb's table has in-frame clones only and misses some. Of 200,000 to 250,000 clones detected, over 9.5% appear once; the ten largest clones hold just under 0.035%. Sequencing was done on a sample of naive CD4+ T cells from blood. The receptors originated from a woman aged 18-30 years in good health.

This clone was detected only a few times. This chain joins TRBV30 and TRBJ1-2, with 8 bases that match TRBD1. The V gene end was trimmed by 2 bases and the J gene end by 5 bases; junction bases not matched to a gene: 4. The germline V gene encodes CDR1 GTSNPN and CDR2 SVGIG (reference sequence). This CDR3 is built from 13 residues. The CDR3 loop reads CAWSKGQAYGYTF. The CDR3 nucleotides are TGTGCCTGGAGTAAGGGACAGGCTTATGGCTACACCTTC.

The chain is built from TRBV19 and TRBJ2-4; 7 bases match TRBD1. The V and J ends lost 2 bases and 6 bases, in that order; junction bases with no gene match: 7. The CDR3 loop spans 15 amino acids. The germline V gene encodes CDR1 LNHDA and CDR2 SQIVND (reference sequence). The CDR3 loop reads CASSILPGQPNIQYF. The CDR3 nucleotides read TGTGCCAGTAGTATACTCCCGGGACAGCCAAACATTCAGTACTTC.

This clone has a handful of counts. This rearrangement joins TRBV15 to TRBJ1-4; no definite D call. The CDR3 consists of 17 residues. Trimming pared 5 bases from V and 0 bases from J, leaving 16 bases between. Germline CDR1 reads LNHNV; CDR2 reads YYDKDF (reference sequence). The CDR3 loop is CATSLAGRFATNEKLFF. The DNA of the CDR3 is TGTGCCACCAGCCTCGCGGGGAGATTCGCAACTAATGAAAAACTGTTTTTT.

This clone has a handful of counts. The chain uses TRBV19 and TRBJ2-7, with 10 positions matching TRBD2. The germline V gene encodes CDR1 LNHDA and CDR2 SQIVND (reference sequence). Unmatched junction bases numbered 8, after V lost 3 bases and J lost 6 bases. There are 15 residues in the CDR3. CDR3 protein: CASSILAGGPAEQYF. CDR3 in DNA: TGTGCCAGTAGTATTTTAGCGGGAGGCCCGGCCGAGCAGTACTTC.

This clone was recorded at least ten times. As DNA, the CDR3 is TGTGCCAGCAACAGGGCAGATACGCAGTATTTT. Translating gives CASNRADTQYF. The rearrangement uses TRBV7-2 and TRBJ2-3, with D possibly being TRBD1 (6 bases). The CDR3 has 11 residues. Per the germline V gene, CDR1 is SGHTA and CDR2 is FQGNSA. Trimming took 7 bases from V and 4 from J, leaving 6 bases between them.

This clone was detected only a few times. The chain employs TRBV5-1 and TRBJ2-3; 7 nucleotides agree with TRBD2. The CDR3 covers 16 residues. CDR1 and CDR2 (germline): SGHRS, YFSETQ. Germline trimming cut 2 bases from V and 3 bases from J; bases unmatched to any gene: 9. The CDR3 spells CASSFRGDSATDTQYF. The CDR3 nucleotides read TGCGCCAGCAGCTTCCGGGGGGACTCAGCGACAGATACGCAGTATTTT.

J is TRBJ1-6 and V is TRBV30; D is undetermined. The CDR3 spans 15 residues. CDR1 and CDR2 (germline): GTSNPN, SVGIG (reference sequence). V was cut by 0 bases and J by 4 bases, with 10 bases left in between. The CDR3 loop is CAWSVLEQYNSPLHF. The CDR3 DNA sequence: TGTGCCTGGAGTGTACTGGAGCAATATAATTCACCCCTCCACTTT. The variable domain in full, completed from reference TRBV30 and TRBJ1-6, reads SQTIHQWPATLVQPVGSPLSLECTVEGTSNPNLYWYRQAAGRGLQLLFYSVGIGQISSEVPQNLSASRPQDRQFILSSKKLLLSDSGFYLCAWSVLEQYNSPLHFGNGTRLTVT.

The table lists this clone with a few counts. The chain has TRBV6-1 and TRBJ1-1; 10 bases align to TRBD1. The CDR3 totals 13 residues. Germline V gives CDR1 MNHNS, CDR2 SASEGT. V lost 2 bases to trimming and J lost 10 bases; unmatched junction nucleotides: 4. In DNA form, the CDR3 reads TGTGCCAGCAGTGAAACTGGGGACAGGGGAGCTTTCTTT. Translation: CASSETGDRGAFF.

This clone occurred a few times. The chain links TRBV9 to TRBJ2-2; 10 nucleotides match TRBD1. Trimming removed 0 bases from V and 6 bases from J; junction bases left unmatched: 2. Germline CDR1 reads SGDLS; CDR2 reads YYNGEE. The CDR3 runs to 15 residues. The CDR3 DNA sequence: TGTGCCAGCAGCGTAGAAGGGACAGGGGCCGGGGAGCTGTTTTTT. Translation gives CASSVEGTGAGELFF. Together with reference TRBV9 and TRBJ2-2, the CDR3 gives the full variable domain: DSGVTQTPKHLITATGQRVTLRCSPRSGDLSVYWYQQSLDQGLQFLIQYYNGEERAKGNILERFSAQQFPDLHSELNLSSLELGDSALYFCASSVEGTGAGELFFGEGSRLTVL.